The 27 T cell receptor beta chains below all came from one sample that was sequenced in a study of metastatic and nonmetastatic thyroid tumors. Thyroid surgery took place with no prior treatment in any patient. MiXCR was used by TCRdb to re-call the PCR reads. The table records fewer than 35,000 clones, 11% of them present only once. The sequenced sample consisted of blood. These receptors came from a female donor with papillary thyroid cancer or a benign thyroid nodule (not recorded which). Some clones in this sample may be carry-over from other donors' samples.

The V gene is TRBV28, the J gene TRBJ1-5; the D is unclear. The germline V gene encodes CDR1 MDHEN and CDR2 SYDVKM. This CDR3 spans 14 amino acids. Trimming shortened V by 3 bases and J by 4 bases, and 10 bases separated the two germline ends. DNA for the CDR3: TGTGCCAGCAGTTTTGCCAGCGGGAATCAGCCCCAGCATTTT. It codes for CASSFASGNQPQHF.

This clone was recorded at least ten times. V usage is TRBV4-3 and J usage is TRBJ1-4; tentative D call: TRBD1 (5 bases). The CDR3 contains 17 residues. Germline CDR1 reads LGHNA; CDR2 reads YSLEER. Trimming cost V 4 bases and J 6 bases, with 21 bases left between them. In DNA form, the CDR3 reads TGCGCCAGCAGCCCTCGACAAAGGGCAGGGTTGGATGAAAAACTGTTTTTT. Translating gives CASSPRQRAGLDEKLFF.

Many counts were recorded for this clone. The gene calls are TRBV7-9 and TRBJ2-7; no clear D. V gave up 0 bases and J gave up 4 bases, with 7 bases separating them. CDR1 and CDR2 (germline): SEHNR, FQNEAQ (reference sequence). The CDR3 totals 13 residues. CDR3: CASSLAAGYEQYF. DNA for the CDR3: TGTGCCAGCAGCTTAGCGGCCGGGTACGAGCAGTACTTC. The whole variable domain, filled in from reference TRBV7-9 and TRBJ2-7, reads DTGVSQNPRHKITKRGQNVTFRCDPISEHNRLYWYRQTLGQGPEFLTYFQNEAQLEKSRLLSDRFSAERPKGSFSTLEIQRTEQGDSAMYLCASSLAAGYEQYFGPGTRLTVT.

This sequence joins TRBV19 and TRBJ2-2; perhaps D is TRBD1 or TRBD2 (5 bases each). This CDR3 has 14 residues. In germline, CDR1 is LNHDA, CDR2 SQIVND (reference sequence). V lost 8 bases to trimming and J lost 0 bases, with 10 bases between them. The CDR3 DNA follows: TGTGCCAGTTCCGGGACGCCGAACACCGGGGAGCTGTTTTTT. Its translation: CASSGTPNTGELFF.

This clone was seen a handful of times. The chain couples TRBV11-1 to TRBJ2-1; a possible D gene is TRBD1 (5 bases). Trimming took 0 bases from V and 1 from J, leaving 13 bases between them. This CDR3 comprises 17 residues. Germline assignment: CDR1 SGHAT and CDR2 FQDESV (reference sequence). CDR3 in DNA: TGTGCCAGCAGCTTAGCTCCCCAAGGGGTATCCTACAATGAGCAGTTCTTC. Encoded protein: CASSLAPQGVSYNEQFF.

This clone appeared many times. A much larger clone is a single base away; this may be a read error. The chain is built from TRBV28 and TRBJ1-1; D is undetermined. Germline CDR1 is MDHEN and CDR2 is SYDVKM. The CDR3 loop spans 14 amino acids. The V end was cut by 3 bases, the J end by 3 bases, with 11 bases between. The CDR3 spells CASSFWRMDTEAFF. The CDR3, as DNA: TGTGCCAGCAGTTTTTGGCGGATGGACACTGAAGCTTTCTTT.

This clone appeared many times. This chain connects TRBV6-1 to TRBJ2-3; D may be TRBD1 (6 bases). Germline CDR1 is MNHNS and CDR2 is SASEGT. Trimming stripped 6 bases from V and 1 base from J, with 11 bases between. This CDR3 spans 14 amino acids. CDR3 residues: CASSTRQGTDTQYF. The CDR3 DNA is TGTGCCAGCAGCACCCGACAGGGCACAGATACGCAGTATTTT.

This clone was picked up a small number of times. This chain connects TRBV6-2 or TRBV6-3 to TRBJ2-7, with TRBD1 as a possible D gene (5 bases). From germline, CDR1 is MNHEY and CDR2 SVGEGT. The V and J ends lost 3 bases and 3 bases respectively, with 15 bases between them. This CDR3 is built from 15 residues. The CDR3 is CASSYGHPSLYEQYF. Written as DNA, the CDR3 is TGTGCCAGCAGTTATGGACACCCTTCTCTCTACGAGCAGTACTTC.

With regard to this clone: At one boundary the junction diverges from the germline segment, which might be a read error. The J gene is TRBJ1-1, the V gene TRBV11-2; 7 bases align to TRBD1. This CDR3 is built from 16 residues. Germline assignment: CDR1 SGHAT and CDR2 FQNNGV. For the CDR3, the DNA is TGTGCCAGCAGATTAGGGGGCAGAGGGTTGAAGACTGAAGCTTTCTTT. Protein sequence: CASRLGGRGLKTEAFF.

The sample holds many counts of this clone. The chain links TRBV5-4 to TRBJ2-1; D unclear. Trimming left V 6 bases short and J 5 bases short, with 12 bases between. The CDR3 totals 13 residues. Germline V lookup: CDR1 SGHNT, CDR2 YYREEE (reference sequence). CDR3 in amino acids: CASINPVDNEQFF. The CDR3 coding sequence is TGTGCCAGCATCAACCCGGTTGACAATGAGCAGTTCTTC.

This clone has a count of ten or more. The CDR3 is CATSGQGQTEAFF. CDR3 DNA sequence: TGTGCCACCAGTGGACAGGGGCAAACTGAAGCTTTCTTT. The V gene is TRBV24-1, the J gene TRBJ1-1; 8 positions match TRBD1. In germline, CDR1 is KGHDR, CDR2 SFDVKD. CDR3 length equals 13 residues. J was trimmed by 5 bases and V by 5 bases; bases with no gene match: 3.

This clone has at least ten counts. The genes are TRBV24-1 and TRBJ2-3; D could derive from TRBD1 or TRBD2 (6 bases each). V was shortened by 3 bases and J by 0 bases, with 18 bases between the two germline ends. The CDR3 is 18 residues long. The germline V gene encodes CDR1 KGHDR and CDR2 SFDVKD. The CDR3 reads CATSDPPGGPTSTDTQYF. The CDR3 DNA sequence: TGTGCCACCAGTGATCCCCCCGGGGGCCCTACTAGCACAGATACGCAGTATTTT.

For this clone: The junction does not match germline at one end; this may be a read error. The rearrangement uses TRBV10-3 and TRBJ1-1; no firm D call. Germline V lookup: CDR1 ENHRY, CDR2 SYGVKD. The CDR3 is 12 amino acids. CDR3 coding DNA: TGTGCCGTCAGTACTCTGAACACTGAGGCTTTCTTT. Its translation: CAVSTLNTEAFF.

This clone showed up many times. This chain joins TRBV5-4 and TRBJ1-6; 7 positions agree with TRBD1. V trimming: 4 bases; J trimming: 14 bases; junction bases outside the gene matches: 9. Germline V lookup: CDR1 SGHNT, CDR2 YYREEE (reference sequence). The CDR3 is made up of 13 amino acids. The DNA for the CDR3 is TGTGCCAGCAGCCAGGGGACAGAATGGGCCCTCCACTTT. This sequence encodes CASSQGTEWALHF.

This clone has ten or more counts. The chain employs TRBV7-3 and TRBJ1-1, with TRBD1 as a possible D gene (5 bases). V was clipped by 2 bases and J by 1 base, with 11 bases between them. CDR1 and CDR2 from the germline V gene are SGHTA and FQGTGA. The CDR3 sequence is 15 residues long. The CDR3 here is CASSLGGAGNTEAFF. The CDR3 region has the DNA TGTGCCAGCAGCTTAGGAGGGGCAGGGAACACTGAAGCTTTCTTT.

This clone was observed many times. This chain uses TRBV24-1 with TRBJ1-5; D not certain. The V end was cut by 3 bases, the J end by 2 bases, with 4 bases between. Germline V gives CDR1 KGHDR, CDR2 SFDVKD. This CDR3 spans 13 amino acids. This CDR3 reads CATSDGGNQPQHF. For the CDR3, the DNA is TGTGCCACCAGTGATGGTGGCAATCAGCCCCAGCATTTT.

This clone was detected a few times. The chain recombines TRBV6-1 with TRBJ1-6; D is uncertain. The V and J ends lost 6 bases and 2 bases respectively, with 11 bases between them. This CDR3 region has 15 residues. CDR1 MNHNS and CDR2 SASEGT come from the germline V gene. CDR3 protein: CASRGLGAYNSPLHF. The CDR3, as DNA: TGTGCCAGCAGGGGCCTGGGAGCCTATAATTCACCCCTCCACTTT.

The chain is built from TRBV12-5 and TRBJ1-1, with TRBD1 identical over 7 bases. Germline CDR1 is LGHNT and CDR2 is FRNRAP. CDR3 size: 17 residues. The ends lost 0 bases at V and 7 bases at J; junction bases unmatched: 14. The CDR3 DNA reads TGTGCTAGTGGTTTGGTAAGTGGACAGGAAGACCTTAATGAAGCTTTCTTT. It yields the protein CASGLVSGQEDLNEAFF.

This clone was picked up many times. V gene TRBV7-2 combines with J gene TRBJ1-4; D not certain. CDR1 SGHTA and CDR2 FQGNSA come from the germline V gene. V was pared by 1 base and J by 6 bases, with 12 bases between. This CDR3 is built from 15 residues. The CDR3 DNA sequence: TGTGCCAGCAGCTTAGAAGTGGCGGGATATGAAAAACTGTTTTTT. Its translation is CASSLEVAGYEKLFF.

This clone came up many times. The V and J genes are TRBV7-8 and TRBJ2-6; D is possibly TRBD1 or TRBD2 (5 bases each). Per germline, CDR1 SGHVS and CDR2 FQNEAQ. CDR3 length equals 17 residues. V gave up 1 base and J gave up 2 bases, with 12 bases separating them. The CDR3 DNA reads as TGTGCCAGCAGCTTAGAGGGACCGGGGCCTGGGGCCAACGTCCTGACTTTC. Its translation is CASSLEGPGPGANVLTF. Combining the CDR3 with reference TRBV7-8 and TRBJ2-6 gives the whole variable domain GAGVSQSPRYKVAKRGQDVALRCDPISGHVSLFWYQQALGQGPEFLTYFQNEAQLDKSGLPSDRFFAERPEGSVSTLKIQRTQQEDSAVYLCASSLEGPGPGANVLTFGAGSRLTVL.

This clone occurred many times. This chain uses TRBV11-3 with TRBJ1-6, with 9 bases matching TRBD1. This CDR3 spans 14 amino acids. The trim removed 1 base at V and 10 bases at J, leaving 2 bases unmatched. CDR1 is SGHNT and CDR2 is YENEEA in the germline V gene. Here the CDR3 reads CASSLVGTGSPLHF. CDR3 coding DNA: TGTGCCAGCAGCTTAGTCGGGACAGGGTCACCCCTCCACTTT.

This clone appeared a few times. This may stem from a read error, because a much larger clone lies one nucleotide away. CDR3 region: CASGEHGGSEKLFF. CDR3 DNA sequence: TGTGCCAGCGGCGAACACGGGGGAAGTGAAAAACTGTTTTTT. The rearrangement uses TRBV9 and TRBJ1-4; perhaps TRBD1 as D (5 bases). Germline values: CDR1 SGDLS, CDR2 YYNGEE. Trimming took 7 bases from V and 7 from J, leaving 17 bases between them. This CDR3 is 14 amino acids long.

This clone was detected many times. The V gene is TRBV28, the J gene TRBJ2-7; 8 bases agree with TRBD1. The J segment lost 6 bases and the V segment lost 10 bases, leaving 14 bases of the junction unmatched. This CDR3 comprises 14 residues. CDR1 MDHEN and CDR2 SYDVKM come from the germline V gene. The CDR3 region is CAIQAGGPIGEQYF. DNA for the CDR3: TGTGCCATCCAGGCAGGGGGCCCAATTGGCGAGCAGTACTTC.

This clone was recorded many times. CDR3 coding DNA: TGCAGTGCTGATACCGGGACAGGGAAAAACATTCAGTACTTC. This encodes CSADTGTGKNIQYF. J is TRBJ2-4 and V is TRBV20-1, with 9 bases lining up with TRBD1. CDR1 and CDR2 (germline): DFQATT, SNEGSKA (reference sequence). V dropped 5 bases and J dropped 4; count of bases not matched to a gene: 6. CDR3 length: 14 amino acids.

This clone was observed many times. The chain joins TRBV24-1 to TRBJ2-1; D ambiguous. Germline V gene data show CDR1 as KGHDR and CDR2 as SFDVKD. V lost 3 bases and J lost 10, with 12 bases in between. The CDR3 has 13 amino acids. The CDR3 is CATSDPQYWEQFF. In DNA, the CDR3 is TGTGCCACCAGTGATCCCCAGTATTGGGAGCAGTTCTTC.

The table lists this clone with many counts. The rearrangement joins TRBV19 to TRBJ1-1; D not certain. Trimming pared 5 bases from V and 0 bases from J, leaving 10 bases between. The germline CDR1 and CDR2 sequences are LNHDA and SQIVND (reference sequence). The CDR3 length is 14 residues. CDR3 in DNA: TGTGCCAGTAGTTCCGGGATGATGAACACTGAAGCTTTCTTT. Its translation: CASSSGMMNTEAFF.

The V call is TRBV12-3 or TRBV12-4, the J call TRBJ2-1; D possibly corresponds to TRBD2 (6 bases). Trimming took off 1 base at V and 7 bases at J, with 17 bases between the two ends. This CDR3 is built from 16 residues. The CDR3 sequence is CASSLVGNGSLNEQFF. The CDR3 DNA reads TGTGCCAGCAGTTTAGTGGGGAACGGGAGCCTTAATGAGCAGTTCTTC.